The clone carrying this T cell receptor beta chain was counted ten times or more. V gave up 5 bases and J gave up 4 bases; unmatched junction bases: 10. There are 15 residues in the CDR3. Molecular barcoded adaptors covering alpha/delta and beta/gamma chains were used on roughly 370 ng RNA. TCRdb ran MiXCR on the reads and lists one entry per CDR3 protein. The sample has tens of thousands of distinct CDR3 sequences, roughly 19% seen once. This specimen comes from a study of read filtering for tumor transcriptome and immune sequencing. In the study overall: DNase treatment preceded whole-transcriptome library preparation. TCR-mapped reads were about 4.05 to 10.27 million with IR-seq versus about 85 to 1,300 with RNA-seq.

The sequence derives from a donor at least 40 years old with multiple myeloma. Material for sequencing was a population of CD138-negative cells sorted from bone marrow. The chain links TRBV12-3 or TRBV12-4 to TRBJ1-1; TRBD1 matches 7 bases. The CDR3 coding sequence is TGTGCCAGCAGTGCCCGGGACAGAGGCCGCACTGAAGCTTTCTTT. Translated: CASSARDRGRTEAFF.